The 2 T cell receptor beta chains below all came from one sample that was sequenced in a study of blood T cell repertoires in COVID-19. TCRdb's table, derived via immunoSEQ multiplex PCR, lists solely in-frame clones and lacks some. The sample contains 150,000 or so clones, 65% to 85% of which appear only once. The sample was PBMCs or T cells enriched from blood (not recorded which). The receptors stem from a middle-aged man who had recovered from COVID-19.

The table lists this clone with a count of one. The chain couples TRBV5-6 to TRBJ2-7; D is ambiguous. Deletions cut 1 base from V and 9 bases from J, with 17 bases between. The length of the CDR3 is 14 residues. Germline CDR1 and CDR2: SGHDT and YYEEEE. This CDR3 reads CASSLLSAASGQYV. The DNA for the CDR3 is TGTGCCAGCAGCTTGCTTTCGGCAGCCTCGGGGCAGTACGTC.

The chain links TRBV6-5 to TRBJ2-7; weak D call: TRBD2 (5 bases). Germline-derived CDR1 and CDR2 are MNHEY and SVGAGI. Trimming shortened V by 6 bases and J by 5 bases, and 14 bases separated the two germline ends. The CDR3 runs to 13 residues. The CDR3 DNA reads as TGTGCCAGCAGGTTGAGGGAAGAGCACGAGCAGTACGTC. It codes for CASRLREEHEQYV.